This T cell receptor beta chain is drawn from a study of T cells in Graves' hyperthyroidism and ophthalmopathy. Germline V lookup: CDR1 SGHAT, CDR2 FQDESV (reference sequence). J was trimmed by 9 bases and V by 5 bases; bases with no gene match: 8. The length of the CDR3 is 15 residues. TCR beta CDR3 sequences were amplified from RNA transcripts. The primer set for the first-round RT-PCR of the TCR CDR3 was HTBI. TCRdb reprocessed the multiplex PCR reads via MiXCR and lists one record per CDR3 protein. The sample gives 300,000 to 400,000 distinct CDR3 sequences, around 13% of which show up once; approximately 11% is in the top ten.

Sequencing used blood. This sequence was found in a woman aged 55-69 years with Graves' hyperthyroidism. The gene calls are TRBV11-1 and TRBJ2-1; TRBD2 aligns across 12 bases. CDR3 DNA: TGTGCCAGCAGCCCACTAGCGGGAGGCGTTGCTGAGCAGTTCTTC. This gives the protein CASSPLAGGVAEQFF. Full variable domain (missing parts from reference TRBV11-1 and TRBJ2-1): EAEVAQSPRYKITEKSQAVAFWCDPISGHATLYWYRQILGQGPELLVQFQDESVVDDSQLPKDRFSAERLKGVDSTLKIQPAELGDSAMYLCASSPLAGGVAEQFFGPGTRLTVL.